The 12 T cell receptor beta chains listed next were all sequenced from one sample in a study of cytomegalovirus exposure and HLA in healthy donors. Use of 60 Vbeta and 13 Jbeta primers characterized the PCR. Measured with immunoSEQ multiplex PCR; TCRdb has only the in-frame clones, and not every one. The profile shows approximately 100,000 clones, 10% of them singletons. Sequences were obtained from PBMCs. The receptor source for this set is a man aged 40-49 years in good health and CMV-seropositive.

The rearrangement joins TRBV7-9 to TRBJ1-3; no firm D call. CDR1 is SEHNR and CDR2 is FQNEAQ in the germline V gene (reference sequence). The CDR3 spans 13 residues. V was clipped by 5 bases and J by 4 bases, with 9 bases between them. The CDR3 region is CASSPTPGNTIYF. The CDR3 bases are TGTGCCAGCAGCCCTACCCCGGGAAACACCATATATTTT.

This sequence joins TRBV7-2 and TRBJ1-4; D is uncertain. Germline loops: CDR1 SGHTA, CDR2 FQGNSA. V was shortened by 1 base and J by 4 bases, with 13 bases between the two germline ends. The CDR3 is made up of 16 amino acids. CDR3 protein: CASSLGRWQVNEKLFF. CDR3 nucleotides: TGTGCCAGCAGCTTAGGCCGTTGGCAGGTTAATGAAAAACTGTTTTTT.

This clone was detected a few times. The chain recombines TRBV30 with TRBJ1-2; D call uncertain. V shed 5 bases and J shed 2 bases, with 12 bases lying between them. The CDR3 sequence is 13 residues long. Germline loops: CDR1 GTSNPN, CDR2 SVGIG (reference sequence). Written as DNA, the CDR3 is TGTGCCTGGGACTTCTCAGAAAACTATGGCTACACCTTC. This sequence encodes CAWDFSENYGYTF.

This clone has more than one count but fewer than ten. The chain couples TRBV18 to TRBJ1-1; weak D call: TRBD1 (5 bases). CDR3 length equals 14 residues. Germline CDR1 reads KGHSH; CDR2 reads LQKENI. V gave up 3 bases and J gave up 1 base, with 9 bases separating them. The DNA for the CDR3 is TGTGCCAGCTCACCCCTAGACAGGAACACTGAAGCTTTCTTT. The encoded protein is CASSPLDRNTEAFF. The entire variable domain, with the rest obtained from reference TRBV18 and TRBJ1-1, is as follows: NAGVMQNPRHLVRRRGQEARLRCSPMKGHSHVYWYRQLPEEGLKFMVYLQKENIIDESGMPKERFSAEFPKEGPSILRIQQVVRGDSAAYFCASSPLDRNTEAFFGQGTRLTVV.

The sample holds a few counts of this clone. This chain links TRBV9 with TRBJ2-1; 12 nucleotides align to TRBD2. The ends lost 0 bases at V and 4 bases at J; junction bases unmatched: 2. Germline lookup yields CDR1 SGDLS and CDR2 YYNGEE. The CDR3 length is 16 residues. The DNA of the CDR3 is TGTGCCAGCAGCGTAGTTGGGACTAGCGGGTACAATGAGCAGTTCTTC. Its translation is CASSVVGTSGYNEQFF.

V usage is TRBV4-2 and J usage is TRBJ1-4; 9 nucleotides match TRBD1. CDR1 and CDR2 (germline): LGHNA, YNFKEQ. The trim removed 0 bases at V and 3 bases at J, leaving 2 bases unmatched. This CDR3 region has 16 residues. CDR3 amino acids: CASSQDRTGANEKLFF. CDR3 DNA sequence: TGTGCCAGCAGCCAAGATCGGACAGGGGCTAATGAAAAACTGTTTTTT.

Written as DNA, the CDR3 is TGTGCCACCGGGACAGCAAGGCAGCCCCAGCATTTT. Its protein product is CATGTARQPQHF. The chain uses TRBV19 and TRBJ1-5; 7 nucleotides match TRBD1. Germline values: CDR1 LNHDA, CDR2 SQIVND (reference sequence). The trim removed 10 bases at V and 7 bases at J, leaving 7 bases unmatched. The CDR3 runs to 12 residues.

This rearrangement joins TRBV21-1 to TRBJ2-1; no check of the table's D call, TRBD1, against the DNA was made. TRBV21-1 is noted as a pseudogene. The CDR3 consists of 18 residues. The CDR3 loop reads CASSKAQGPTGRYNEQFF. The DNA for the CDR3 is TGTGCCAGCAGCAAAGCGCAGGGGCCAACGGGGAGATACAATGAGCAGTTCTTC.

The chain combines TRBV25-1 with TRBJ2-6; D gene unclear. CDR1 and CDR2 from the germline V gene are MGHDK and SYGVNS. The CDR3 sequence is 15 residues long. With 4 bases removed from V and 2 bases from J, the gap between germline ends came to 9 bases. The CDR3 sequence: CASSAGETGANVLTF. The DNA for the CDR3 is TGTGCCAGCAGTGCGGGTGAGACTGGGGCCAACGTCCTGACTTTC.

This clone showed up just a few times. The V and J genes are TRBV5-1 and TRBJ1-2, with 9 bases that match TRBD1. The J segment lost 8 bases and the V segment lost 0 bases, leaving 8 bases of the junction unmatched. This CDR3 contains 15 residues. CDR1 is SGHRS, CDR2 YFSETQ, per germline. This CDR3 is CASSLGTGQGTGYTF. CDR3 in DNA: TGCGCCAGCAGCTTGGGTACGGGACAGGGCACGGGCTACACCTTC.

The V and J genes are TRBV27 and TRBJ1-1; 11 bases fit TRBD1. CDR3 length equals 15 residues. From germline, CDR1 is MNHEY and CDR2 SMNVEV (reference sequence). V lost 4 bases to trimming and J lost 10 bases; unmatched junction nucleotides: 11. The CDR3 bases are TGTGCCAGCAGTTATATAGGACAGGGGGCGCGCGGAGCTTTCTTT. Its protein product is CASSYIGQGARGAFF.

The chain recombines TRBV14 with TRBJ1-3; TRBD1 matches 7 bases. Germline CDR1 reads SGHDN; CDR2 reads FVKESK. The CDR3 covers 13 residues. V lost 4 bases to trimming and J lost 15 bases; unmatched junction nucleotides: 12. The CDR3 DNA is TGTGCCAGCAGCCCCCGTCGACAGGGTGAGACATATTTT. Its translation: CASSPRRQGETYF.